This T cell receptor (beta chain) was recorded in a study of control samples from healthy donors and cancer patients. CDR3 length equals 16 residues. Germline V gene sequence: CDR1 SGHTA, CDR2 FQGNSA. Trimming shortened V by 5 bases and J by 1 base, and 16 bases separated the two germline ends. The data were produced by immunoSEQ multiplex PCR, yet TCRdb's version contains in-frame clones alone and is incomplete. The sample contains around 150,000 clones, 85% to 95% of which appear only once. Sequenced input: blood. The V gene is TRBV7-2, the J gene TRBJ2-3; no clear D gene. The clonotype comes from a woman aged 35 to 49 in good health. The CDR3 region has the DNA TGTGCCAGCAGCCCAGCCCCTACCGGAGGCACAGATACGCAGTATTTT. It specifies CASSPAPTGGTDTQYF.